The rows below give T cell receptor beta chains drawn from one sample of a study of T-cell reconstitution after alpha-beta-depleted transplantation in children. Via MiXCR, TCRdb re-called the PCR reads, giving one row per CDR3 protein. The sample contains about 420,000 distinct CDR3 sequences, 16% of which appear only once. The sample in question was PBMCs, mostly from graft donor cells, obtained 360 days after TCRalphabeta/CD19-depleted stem cell transplant. These receptors came from a boy in the first two years of life who had a stem cell transplant for Wiskott-Aldrich syndrome, so the T cells may come from the graft donor. CDR3s include the opening cysteine and the closing phenylalanine or tryptophan. The order of the fields is clone size, D gene, V gene, J gene, CDR3 DNA, CDR3 protein. The D gene is left open where the match is weak. Some rows mark clone size as missing; the rest say once, few, many or name a class of expanded clone.

abundance: -; d_gene: TRBD2; v_gene: TRBV7-9; j_gene: TRBJ2-7; CDR3nt: TGTGCCAGCAGCCCTGACGGGCGGGGGACTTACTACGAGCAGTACTTC; CDR3aa: CASSPDGRGTYYEQYF
abundance: -; d_gene: -; v_gene: TRBV3-1; j_gene: TRBJ2-7; CDR3nt: TGTGCCAGCAGCCAAGCGTGGCGGGACACCTACGAGCAGTACTTC; CDR3aa: CASSQAWRDTYEQYF
abundance: few; d_gene: TRBD1; v_gene: TRBV30; j_gene: TRBJ1-2; CDR3nt: TGTGCCTGGAGTGCCCACAGGGGCCCCACTAACTATGGCTACACCTTC; CDR3aa: CAWSAHRGPTNYGYTF
abundance: -; d_gene: TRBD1; v_gene: TRBV18; j_gene: TRBJ2-1; CDR3nt: TGTGCCAGCTCACCACCTGGGACAGGTCCCTACAATGAGCAGTTCTTC; CDR3aa: CASSPPGTGPYNEQFF
abundance: few; d_gene: TRBD2; v_gene: TRBV7-9; j_gene: TRBJ2-7; CDR3nt: TGTGCCAGCACCCCCGGGGGGGTAGGCTACGAGCAGTACTTC; CDR3aa: CASTPGGVGYEQYF
abundance: few; d_gene: -; v_gene: TRBV10-3; j_gene: TRBJ2-7; CDR3nt: TGTGCCATCAGTGAGTCGACGGAAGCAGGTCGGTTCTACGAGCAGTACTTC; CDR3aa: CAISESTEAGRFYEQYF
abundance: -; d_gene: TRBD2; v_gene: TRBV7-2; j_gene: TRBJ2-7; CDR3nt: TGTGCCAGCAGCCATAATAGCGGGAGGGGTCTCGAGCAGTACTTC; CDR3aa: CASSHNSGRGLEQYF
abundance: once; d_gene: -; v_gene: TRBV12-3/TRBV12-4; j_gene: TRBJ2-7; CDR3nt: TGTGCCAGCAGTTTACCCCTCGGCGAGCAGTACTTC; CDR3aa: CASSLPLGEQYF
abundance: -; d_gene: TRBD1; v_gene: TRBV18; j_gene: TRBJ1-1; CDR3nt: TGTGCCAGCTCACCACTCAGGGACAGGGGAAACACTGAAGCTTTCTTT; CDR3aa: CASSPLRDRGNTEAFF
abundance: few; d_gene: -; v_gene: TRBV24-1; j_gene: TRBJ2-5; CDR3nt: TGTGCCACCAGTGATGCCCCGGGACCCCAAGAGACCCAGTACTTC; CDR3aa: CATSDAPGPQETQYF
abundance: -; d_gene: -; v_gene: TRBV6-1; j_gene: TRBJ2-7; CDR3nt: TGTGCCAGCAGCCCCACTTTAGGGTCATACGAGCAGTACTTC; CDR3aa: CASSPTLGSYEQYF
abundance: few; d_gene: TRBD2; v_gene: TRBV12-3/TRBV12-4; j_gene: TRBJ2-5; CDR3nt: TGTGCCAGCAGTTTGACTAGCGGGTTGGAGACCCAGTACTTC; CDR3aa: CASSLTSGLETQYF
abundance: few; d_gene: TRBD2; v_gene: TRBV7-9; j_gene: TRBJ2-1; CDR3nt: TGTGCCAGCAGCTCTAGGGGGACTAGTATCAATGAGCAGTTCTTC; CDR3aa: CASSSRGTSINEQFF
abundance: few; d_gene: TRBD2; v_gene: TRBV4-3; j_gene: TRBJ2-1; CDR3nt: TGCGCCAGCAGCCGTCTAAAGAGTACTAGCGGGCCGGGATACAATGAGCAGTTCTTC; CDR3aa: CASSRLKSTSGPGYNEQFF
abundance: -; d_gene: -; v_gene: TRBV12-3/TRBV12-4; j_gene: TRBJ1-1; CDR3nt: TGTGCCAGCGGCGGGACACGCGAAGCTTTCTTT; CDR3aa: CASGGTREAFF
abundance: -; d_gene: -; v_gene: TRBV5-1; j_gene: TRBJ2-1; CDR3nt: TGCGCCAGCAGCTCAGAATTGGGGAGAGGTTATAATGAGCAGTTCTTC; CDR3aa: CASSSELGRGYNEQFF
abundance: -; d_gene: TRBD2; v_gene: TRBV18; j_gene: TRBJ2-2; CDR3nt: TGTGCCAGCTCACCACCGGGAGGGTTTACCGGGGAGCTGTTTTTT; CDR3aa: CASSPPGGFTGELFF
abundance: -; d_gene: -; v_gene: TRBV5-1; j_gene: TRBJ2-2; CDR3nt: TGCGCCAGCAGACGTGTAGGGGAGGACACCGGGGAGCTGTTTTTT; CDR3aa: CASRRVGEDTGELFF
abundance: -; d_gene: TRBD2; v_gene: TRBV28; j_gene: TRBJ2-1; CDR3nt: TGTGCCAGCAGTTTTCCGGGACTAGCGGTTTCCTACAATGAGCAGTTCTTC; CDR3aa: CASSFPGLAVSYNEQFF
abundance: -; d_gene: -; v_gene: TRBV6-1; j_gene: TRBJ1-2; CDR3nt: TGTGCCAGCAGGGAACGGGAGGACTATGGCTACACCTTC; CDR3aa: CASREREDYGYTF
abundance: many; d_gene: TRBD1; v_gene: TRBV18; j_gene: TRBJ2-5; CDR3nt: TGTGCCAGCAGTCCGGGACAGCAAGAGACCCAGTACTTC; CDR3aa: CASSPGQQETQYF
abundance: -; d_gene: -; v_gene: TRBV5-1; j_gene: TRBJ2-3; CDR3nt: TGCGCCAGCAGCTTATACCCCGGGAGCAAAGATACGCAGTATTTT; CDR3aa: CASSLYPGSKDTQYF
abundance: few; d_gene: -; v_gene: TRBV12-3/TRBV12-4; j_gene: TRBJ2-7; CDR3nt: TGTGCCAGCAGTTTGGCCCCGGACAGTAATTACGAGCAGTACTTC; CDR3aa: CASSLAPDSNYEQYF
abundance: -; d_gene: TRBD2; v_gene: TRBV5-1; j_gene: TRBJ2-5; CDR3nt: TGCGCCAGCAGGAGACTAGCGGGGGCCAATCAAGAGACCCAGTACTTC; CDR3aa: CASRRLAGANQETQYF
abundance: -; d_gene: -; v_gene: TRBV25-1; j_gene: TRBJ2-6; CDR3nt: TGTGCCAGCAGTGCTGAAGTCACGGGACGGTGGTTCTCTGGGGCCAACGTCCTGACTTTC; CDR3aa: CASSAEVTGRWFSGANVLTF
abundance: -; d_gene: -; v_gene: TRBV7-9; j_gene: TRBJ2-3; CDR3nt: TGTGCCAGCAGCTTAGGAGGAGGTCATTCAGATACGCAGTATTTT; CDR3aa: CASSLGGGHSDTQYF
abundance: -; d_gene: -; v_gene: TRBV28; j_gene: TRBJ2-4; CDR3nt: TGTGCCAGCAGTTTGTTCCAGCTTCGAAGTCTCAAAAACATTCAGTACTTC; CDR3aa: CASSLFQLRSLKNIQYF
abundance: many; d_gene: -; v_gene: TRBV6-2/TRBV6-3; j_gene: TRBJ1-5; CDR3nt: TGTGCCAGCAGTTACTTTGCCAGGAGACAATATAGCAATCAGCCCCAGCATTTT; CDR3aa: CASSYFARRQYSNQPQHF